A single sample is the source of the 17 T cell receptor beta chains below, sequenced in a study of cytotoxic CD8 clonotypes in ibrutinib-treated CLL. The data were produced by immunoSEQ multiplex PCR, yet TCRdb's version contains in-frame clones alone and is incomplete. The repertoire holds 130,000 or so clones, approximately 83% seen once, with roughly 2% in the top ten. Sequenced material: PBMCs, taken after 24 months of ibrutinib treatment. All receptors come from a human donor with chronic lymphocytic leukemia.

This rearrangement joins TRBV25-1 to TRBJ1-1, with no clear D. The CDR3 is made up of 14 amino acids. Germline CDR1 reads MGHDK; CDR2 reads SYGVNS. V was pared by 1 base and J by 3 bases, with 9 bases between. In DNA, the CDR3 is TGTGCCAGCAGTGAATCTCCCGGGGACACTGAAGCTTTCTTT. Translation gives CASSESPGDTEAFF.

V and J are TRBV11-2 and TRBJ2-3, with 10 bases identical to TRBD2. Germline-derived CDR1 and CDR2 are SGHAT and FQNNGV. The ends lost 4 bases at V and 1 base at J; junction bases unmatched: 5. The CDR3 runs to 16 residues. CDR3 sequence (DNA): TGTGCCAGCAGCTCACCTCTAGCGGGGGGCACAGATACGCAGTATTTT. Its protein product is CASSSPLAGGTDTQYF.

This clone was detected only once. This rearrangement joins TRBV5-8 to TRBJ1-4; TRBD1 aligns across 7 bases. This CDR3 is built from 16 residues. The junction had 9 bases not matched to a gene; V was cut back by 0 bases and J by 7 bases. The germline V gene encodes CDR1 SGHTS and CDR2 YDEGEE. Here the CDR3 reads CASSLATDRWGEKLFF. The CDR3 DNA reads TGTGCCAGCAGCTTGGCTACGGACAGGTGGGGTGAAAAACTGTTTTTT. Full variable domain (outside the CDR3, taken from reference TRBV5-8 and TRBJ1-4): EAGVTQSPTHLIKTRGQQATLRCSPISGHTSVYWYQQALGLGLQFLLWYDEGEERNRGNFPPRFSGRQFPNYSSELNVNALELEDSALYLCASSLATDRWGEKLFFGSGTQLSVL.

A few counts support this clone. The chain couples TRBV19 to TRBJ1-2; TRBD1 matches at 7 bases. V gave up 5 bases and J gave up 8 bases; unmatched junction bases: 5. CDR3 size: 12 residues. The V gene's germline CDR1 is LNHDA and CDR2 SQIVND (reference sequence). This chain's CDR3 is CASSDRVDGYTF. The CDR3 bases are TGTGCCAGTAGTGACAGGGTAGACGGCTACACCTTC. Supplemented by reference TRBV19 and TRBJ1-2, the full variable domain reads DGGITQSPKYLFRKEGQNVTLSCEQNLNHDAMYWYRQDPGQGLRLIYYSQIVNDFQKGDIAEGYSVSREKKESFPLTVTSAQKNPTAFYLCASSDRVDGYTFGSGTRLTVV.

The chain employs TRBV7-9 and TRBJ2-3, with D perhaps TRBD2 (5 bases). V was shortened by 0 bases and J by 4 bases, with 20 bases between the two germline ends. Germline lookup yields CDR1 SEHNR and CDR2 FQNEAQ (reference sequence). The CDR3 is 18 residues long. In nucleotides, the CDR3 is TGTGCCAGCAGCTTAGCGGACTTTATCTATGGGGTTGCAGATACGCAGTATTTT. This gives the protein CASSLADFIYGVADTQYF.

V is TRBV18 and J is TRBJ1-1; D gene unclear. Trimming left V 2 bases short and J 5 bases short, with 15 bases between. This CDR3 contains 15 residues. The germline CDR1 and CDR2 sequences are KGHSH and LQKENI. The CDR3 region is CASSPREGRVTEAFF. CDR3 DNA: TGTGCCAGCTCACCAAGGGAAGGGAGGGTGACTGAAGCTTTCTTT.

The rearrangement links TRBV11-1 to TRBJ2-1; weak D call: TRBD1 (5 bases). Germline V gene sequence: CDR1 SGHAT, CDR2 FQDESV (reference sequence). The V end was cut by 5 bases, the J end by 9 bases, with 14 bases between. The CDR3 has 13 amino acids. The CDR3 loop is CASSRDGQGEQFF. In nucleotides, the CDR3 is TGTGCCAGCAGCCGCGACGGACAAGGTGAGCAGTTCTTC.

The gene calls are TRBV11-2 and TRBJ2-3; D call uncertain. Trimming left V 1 base short and J 5 bases short, with 13 bases between. CDR3 length equals 15 residues. CDR1 is SGHAT, CDR2 FQNNGV, per germline. The CDR3, as DNA: TGTGCCAGCAGCTTAGTCAAGGGTGGAAGAGATACGCAGTATTTT. Translating gives CASSLVKGGRDTQYF. Full variable domain (rest looked up from reference TRBV11-2 and TRBJ2-3): EAGVAQSPRYKIIEKRQSVAFWCNPISGHATLYWYQQILGQGPKLLIQFQNNGVVDDSQLPKDRFSAERLKGVDSTLKIQPAKLEDSAVYLCASSLVKGGRDTQYFGPGTRLTVL.

The rearrangement links TRBV7-9 to TRBJ2-2, with 10 positions matching TRBD1. Per the germline V gene, CDR1 is SEHNR and CDR2 is FQNEAQ (reference sequence). The CDR3 covers 16 residues. Trimming took 5 bases from V and 4 from J; bases not matched to a gene: 7. The CDR3 bases are TGTGCCAGCAGCCCTCGACAGGGGGCCGGCACCGGGGAGCTGTTTTTT. This codes for CASSPRQGAGTGELFF.

The chain carries TRBV7-9 and TRBJ2-2; 11 positions match TRBD1. The germline V gene has CDR1 SEHNR and CDR2 FQNEAQ (reference sequence). The CDR3 has 16 amino acids. The trim removed 5 bases at V and 9 bases at J, leaving 11 bases unmatched. CDR3 region: CASSMGTGGVVRELFF. CDR3 DNA: TGTGCCAGCAGCATGGGGACAGGGGGTGTCGTCCGGGAGCTGTTTTTT. The variable domain in full, completed from reference TRBV7-9 and TRBJ2-2, reads DTGVSQNPRHKITKRGQNVTFRCDPISEHNRLYWYRQTLGQGPEFLTYFQNEAQLEKSRLLSDRFSAERPKGSFSTLEIQRTEQGDSAMYLCASSMGTGGVVRELFFGEGSRLTVL.

The chain combines TRBV7-9 with TRBJ1-1, with 9 nucleotides matching TRBD1. Germline V gene data show CDR1 as SEHNR and CDR2 as FQNEAQ (reference sequence). V lost 5 bases and J lost 4; bases outside the gene matches: 8. The CDR3 contains 15 residues. This CDR3 reads CASSQPGQGSTEAFF. The CDR3 DNA sequence: TGTGCCAGCAGCCAACCGGGACAGGGCAGCACTGAAGCTTTCTTT.

CDR3 amino acids: CASSHLAGLRNEQFF. CDR3 nucleotides: TGTGCCAGCAGCCACCTAGCGGGCCTACGAAATGAGCAGTTCTTC. The rearrangement uses TRBV7-9 and TRBJ2-1; 8 bases map to TRBD2. The germline CDR1 and CDR2 sequences are SEHNR and FQNEAQ (reference sequence). The J segment lost 7 bases and the V segment lost 5 bases, leaving 10 bases of the junction unmatched. This CDR3 has 15 amino acids.

The CDR3: CASSNGQRNTEAFF. In DNA form, the CDR3 reads TGTGCCAGTAGTAACGGACAGAGGAACACTGAAGCTTTCTTT. This chain links TRBV19 with TRBJ1-1; D may be TRBD1 (6 bases). CDR3 length: 14 residues. Trimming cost V 4 bases and J 1 base, with 10 bases left between them. In germline, CDR1 is LNHDA, CDR2 SQIVND (reference sequence).

This chain joins TRBV4-2 and TRBJ1-1, with D uncertain. Germline assignment: CDR1 LGHNA and CDR2 YNFKEQ. CDR3 length: 15 amino acids. V was trimmed by 0 bases and J by 7 bases, leaving 15 bases between them. CDR3 in amino acids: CASSQDQEGGSEAFF. The CDR3 DNA follows: TGTGCCAGCAGCCAAGATCAAGAGGGTGGGAGTGAAGCTTTCTTT.

V gene TRBV27 combines with J gene TRBJ1-5; D is uncertain. This CDR3 has 12 residues. Germline V gene sequence: CDR1 MNHEY, CDR2 SMNVEV (reference sequence). The V and J ends lost 5 bases and 0 bases respectively, with 2 bases between them. CDR3 amino acids: CASSGSNQPQHF. Written as DNA, the CDR3 is TGTGCCAGCAGTGGTAGCAATCAGCCCCAGCATTTT.

The chain couples TRBV5-1 to TRBJ2-7; D uncertain. Germline-derived CDR1 and CDR2 are SGHRS and YFSETQ. Trimming removed 2 bases from V and 0 bases from J, with 12 bases in between. This CDR3 has 15 residues. CDR3 sequence reads: CASSFVTRYSYEQYF. The CDR3 nucleotides read TGCGCCAGCAGCTTCGTGACACGGTACTCCTACGAGCAGTACTTC.

The chain uses TRBV25-1 and TRBJ1-4, with no clear D. CDR3 length equals 15 residues. Germline CDR1 reads MGHDK; CDR2 reads SYGVNS. V lost 4 bases, J lost 0 bases, and 9 bases lay in between. CDR3 DNA: TGTGCCAGCAGTGGTGACGTATCAACTAATGAAAAACTGTTTTTT. It specifies CASSGDVSTNEKLFF.